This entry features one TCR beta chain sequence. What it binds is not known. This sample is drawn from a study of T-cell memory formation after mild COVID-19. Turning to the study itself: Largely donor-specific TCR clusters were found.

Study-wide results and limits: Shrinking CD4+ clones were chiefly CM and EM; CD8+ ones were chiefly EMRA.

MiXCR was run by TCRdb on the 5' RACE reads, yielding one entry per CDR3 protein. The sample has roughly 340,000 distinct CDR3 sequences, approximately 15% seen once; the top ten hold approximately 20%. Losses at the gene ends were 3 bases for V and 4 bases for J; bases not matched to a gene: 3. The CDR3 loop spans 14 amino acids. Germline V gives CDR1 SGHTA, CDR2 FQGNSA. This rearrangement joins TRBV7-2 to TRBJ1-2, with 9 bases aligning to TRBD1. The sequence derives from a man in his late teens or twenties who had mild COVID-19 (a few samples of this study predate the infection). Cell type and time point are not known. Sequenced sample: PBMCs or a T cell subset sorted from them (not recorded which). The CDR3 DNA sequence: TGTGCCAGCAGCTTCGGACAGGGGCGCTATGGCTACACCTTC. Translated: CASSFGQGRYGYTF.